Included here is one TCR beta chain sequence, with context. Trimming stripped 7 bases from V and 4 bases from J, with 5 bases between. There are 10 residues in the CDR3. Germline V gene sequence: CDR1 SQVTM, CDR2 ANQGSEA. The record originates from a study of shared clonotypes between healthy human individuals. TCRdb's table, derived via immunoSEQ multiplex PCR, lists solely in-frame clones and lacks some. The sample lists 2 million to 2.5 million clones, about 94% seen once, with roughly 1% in the top ten. Naive-designated CD8 cells lacked CD45RO, were positively enriched for CCR7, and omitted terminally differentiated effector memory CD45RA+ cells.

V gene TRBV29-1 combines with J gene TRBJ2-1; no firm D call. This sequence originates from a man aged 18-30 years in good health. The specimen was naive CD8+ T cells sorted from blood. The CDR3: CSGIYNEQFF. The CDR3 coding sequence is TGCAGCGGGATTTACAATGAGCAGTTCTTC.